This TCR beta chain is from a study of a mutant IDH1 vaccine in newly diagnosed glioma. Study information: Antecedent treatment encompassed radiotherapy, temozolomide, or their combination; the majority received both. V12 corresponded to week 35 and V13 to week 47. Study results and caveats: Pseudoprogression looked unconnected to shifts in top peripheral T cell clonotypes.

To note about this clone: Its antigen is unknown.

Method: immunoSEQ multiplex PCR; TCRdb's copy keeps in-frame clones and lacks some. The table records tens of thousands of clones, less than 90% of them present only once. The time point is: week 35, safety follow-up. Every single dose of the vaccine, 300 ug of mutant IDH1 20-mer peptide, came with topical imiquimod. Deletions cut 6 bases from V and 6 bases from J, with 9 bases between. The V gene's germline CDR1 is MGHDK and CDR2 SYGVNS. This CDR3 is 11 amino acids long. Sequencing was performed on PBMCs, taken from a glioma patient whose treatment included an IDH1 peptide vaccine. The clonotype originates from a woman aged 18-35 years with glioma. V usage is TRBV25-1 and J usage is TRBJ2-7; D remains unclear. CDR3: CASRRTLEQYF. The CDR3 nucleotides are TGTGCCAGCAGAAGAACCCTCGAGCAGTACTTC.